This T cell receptor (beta chain) was captured in a study of T cells in Graves' hyperthyroidism and ophthalmopathy. Per the germline V gene, CDR1 is MNHEY and CDR2 is SVGAGI. The CDR3 contains 16 residues. V lost 2 bases, J lost 0 bases, and 7 bases stayed unmatched. This clonotype was found many times. There were TCR beta CDR3 regions amplified from RNA transcripts. The TCR CDR3 first-round RT-PCR relied on the HTBI primer set. TCRdb independently ran MiXCR on the multiplex PCR reads; one entry per CDR3 protein. The table has about 59,000 distinct CDR3 sequences, under 70% seen once. The V gene is TRBV6-5, the J gene TRBJ2-7; 7 nucleotides match TRBD1. The sequencing sample was made of blood. This clonotype was sampled from a woman in her sixties or seventies with Graves' ophthalmopathy. CDR3 residues: CASSYGRTGRSYEQYF. CDR3 DNA: TGTGCCAGCAGTTACGGTAGGACAGGACGCTCCTACGAGCAGTACTTC.